A single sample is the source of the 6 T cell receptor beta chains below, sequenced in a study of blood T cell repertoires in COVID-19 (dated by TCRdb to about 2020). The library was generated by the immunoSEQ multiplex PCR assay. As stored in TCRdb, this immuneACCESS dataset retains in-frame rearrangements with V and J assigned. A fraction of the clones does not appear; measured against another copy, unresolved V genes explain less than half of the discrepancy, and the remainder lacks a known reason. The sample profile shows 150,000 to 200,000 clones; about 83% of them were found once. The biggest ten clones account for approximately 15% of the sample. The specimen sequenced was peripheral blood. These receptor sequences come from an elderly woman with acute or convalescent COVID-19.

The chain is built from TRBV5-1 and TRBJ1-4; 8 nucleotides align to TRBD1. The CDR3 totals 16 residues. Per the germline V gene, CDR1 is SGHRS and CDR2 is YFSETQ. V was pared by 0 bases and J by 7 bases, with 8 bases of the junction left unmatched. CDR3 bases: TGCGCCAGCAGCTTGGAAGGGACAGGAGGAGGTGAAAAACTGTTTTTT. Residues: CASSLEGTGGGEKLFF.

In regard to this clone: Other DNA sequences in this sample translate to the same CDR3. The chain is built from TRBV6-1 and TRBJ2-1, with D unresolved. This CDR3 spans 12 amino acids. Trimming cost V 3 bases and J 4 bases, with 4 bases left between them. Germline V gives CDR1 MNHNS, CDR2 SASEGT. CDR3 in amino acids: CASSDRYNEQFF. The CDR3 coding sequence is TGTGCCAGCAGTGATCGGTACAATGAGCAGTTCTTC.

CDR3 sequence: CASSFQTGDTEAFF. CDR3 DNA: TGTGCCAGCAGTTTCCAAACAGGGGACACTGAAGCTTTCTTT. The V and J genes are TRBV7-8 and TRBJ1-1; 7 nucleotides match TRBD1. The CDR3 has 14 residues. Looked up from germline, CDR1 is SGHVS and CDR2 is FQNEAQ. Trimming cost V 6 bases and J 3 bases; bases outside gene matches: 7.

The V and J genes are TRBV19 and TRBJ2-1; TRBD2 aligns across 16 bases. The V gene's germline CDR1 is LNHDA and CDR2 SQIVND (reference sequence). This CDR3 is 18 amino acids long. Germline trimming cut 10 bases from V and 5 bases from J; bases unmatched to any gene: 14. CDR3 in DNA: TGTGCCACACTCCCGCCGGGACTAGCGGGAGGGCCGCACAATGAGCAGTTCTTC. Protein product: CATLPPGLAGGPHNEQFF. The variable domain in full, completed from reference TRBV19 and TRBJ2-1, reads DGGITQSPKYLFRKEGQNVTLSCEQNLNHDAMYWYRQDPGQGLRLIYYSQIVNDFQKGDIAEGYSVSREKKESFPLTVTSAQKNPTAFYLCATLPPGLAGGPHNEQFFGPGTRLTVL.

The chain recombines TRBV7-9 with TRBJ2-1, with 8 positions matching TRBD2. The CDR3 is 16 residues long. Germline values: CDR1 SEHNR, CDR2 FQNEAQ (reference sequence). With 5 bases clipped from V and 7 bases from J, the junction kept 13 bases outside the gene matches. For the CDR3, the DNA is TGTGCCAGCAGCAAACAACGGGGGGGCCTGGAAAATGAGCAGTTCTTC. It codes for CASSKQRGGLENEQFF.

The gene calls are TRBV18 and TRBJ1-1; possible D gene TRBD1, 5 bases. Per the germline V gene, CDR1 is KGHSH and CDR2 is LQKENI. This CDR3 comprises 13 residues. The germline V and J ends were trimmed by 5 bases and 3 bases, with 10 bases remaining between them. CDR3 protein: CASSSAGDTEAFF. The CDR3, as DNA: TGTGCCAGCTCATCCGCGGGGGACACTGAAGCTTTCTTT. Based on the CDR3 plus reference TRBV18 and TRBJ1-1, the full variable domain is NAGVMQNPRHLVRRRGQEARLRCSPMKGHSHVYWYRQLPEEGLKFMVYLQKENIIDESGMPKERFSAEFPKEGPSILRIQQVVRGDSAAYFCASSSAGDTEAFFGQGTRLTVV.